These 23 T cell receptor beta chains originate from one sample sequenced in a study of blood T cell repertoires in COVID-19. This table comes from immunoSEQ multiplex PCR, and its TCRdb copy is limited to in-frame clones, with some not included. The data contain a few hundred thousand clones, roughly 91% of them seen just once; the ten biggest clones take up 1.2%. The specimen was PBMCs or T cells enriched from blood (not recorded which). These receptors came from a woman under 30 who had recovered from COVID-19.

As DNA, the CDR3 is TGCGCCAGCAGCCAAGAAGGGACAGTCTATGGCTACACCTTC. Translating gives CASSQEGTVYGYTF. The V call is TRBV4-1, the J call TRBJ1-2; 7 bases align to TRBD1. The J segment lost 4 bases and the V segment lost 0 bases, leaving 2 bases of the junction unmatched. The CDR3 spans 14 residues. Germline CDR1 MGHRA, CDR2 YSYEKL.

This clone has a single count. The rearrangement uses TRBV7-9 and TRBJ1-1; no firm D call. The germline CDR1 and CDR2 sequences are SEHNR and FQNEAQ (reference sequence). V shed 3 bases and J shed 3 bases, with 8 bases lying between them. This CDR3 has 13 residues. CDR3 amino acids: CASSFRHDTEAFF. CDR3 nucleotide sequence: TGTGCCAGCAGCTTTCGACACGACACTGAAGCTTTCTTT.

The rearrangement links TRBV7-9 to TRBJ1-6, with 9 bases that match TRBD1. The CDR3 sequence is 15 residues long. Germline lookup yields CDR1 SEHNR and CDR2 FQNEAQ (reference sequence). V trimming: 3 bases; J trimming: 6 bases; junction bases outside the gene matches: 3. The CDR3 reads CASSFKGQGNSPLHF. Written as DNA, the CDR3 is TGTGCCAGCAGCTTTAAGGGACAGGGTAATTCACCCCTCCACTTT.

CDR3 in amino acids: CASSLAGIDVSPLHF. The CDR3 DNA reads TGTGCCAGCAGTTTAGCAGGGATAGACGTTTCACCCCTCCACTTT. The chain carries TRBV27 and TRBJ1-6, with D possibly TRBD1 on 5 matching bases. Trimming stripped 2 bases from V and 9 bases from J, with 14 bases between. Germline CDR1 reads MNHEY; CDR2 reads SMNVEV (reference sequence). CDR3 size: 15 residues.

The rearrangement links TRBV4-1 to TRBJ1-2, with TRBD1 identical over 8 bases. This CDR3 comprises 18 residues. The V gene's germline CDR1 is MGHRA and CDR2 YSYEKL. V gave up 0 bases and J gave up 4 bases; unmatched junction bases: 13. The CDR3 sequence: CASSQEPSAGGAGYGYTF. The CDR3, as DNA: TGCGCCAGCAGCCAAGAACCCTCTGCAGGGGGCGCGGGCTATGGCTACACCTTC.

This clone has a single count. The chain carries TRBV3-1 (or the pseudogene TRBV3-2) and TRBJ1-6, with no clear D. Germline assignment: CDR1 LGHDT and CDR2 YNNKEL (reference sequence). Trimming pared 1 base from V and 8 bases from J, leaving 15 bases between. This CDR3 has 16 residues. The DNA for the CDR3 is TGTGCCAGCAGCCAAGTCGCTGACATTTCTTATTCACCCCTCCACTTT. Residues: CASSQVADISYSPLHF.

The sample holds one count of this clone. V and J are TRBV5-1 and TRBJ1-2, with a weak D call TRBD1 (6 bases). The germline CDR1 and CDR2 sequences are SGHRS and YFSETQ. Trimming pared 2 bases from V and 7 bases from J, leaving 18 bases between. There are 15 residues in the CDR3. The CDR3 DNA reads as TGCGCCAGCAGCTTCGGCCAGGGACAAGGCCTTGGCTACACCTTC. This gives the protein CASSFGQGQGLGYTF.

J is TRBJ2-1 and V is TRBV7-9; D call uncertain. Deletions cut 2 bases from V and 6 bases from J, with 5 bases between. CDR3 length: 12 amino acids. Germline V lookup: CDR1 SEHNR, CDR2 FQNEAQ (reference sequence). The CDR3 region is CASSLSPNEQFF. The CDR3 coding sequence is TGTGCCAGCAGCTTATCTCCCAATGAGCAGTTCTTC.

This clone has just one count. The V gene is TRBV11-2, the J gene TRBJ2-1; D ambiguous. The CDR3 contains 12 residues. The V gene's germline CDR1 is SGHAT and CDR2 FQNNGV. V lost 4 bases, J lost 4 bases, and 5 bases lay in between. CDR3 DNA sequence: TGTGCCAGCAGCTCGAGGTACAATGAGCAGTTCTTC. As protein: CASSSRYNEQFF.

The chain has TRBV5-1 and TRBJ1-6; 8 positions match TRBD1. CDR3 length: 14 amino acids. J gave up 9 bases and V 4 bases, and 6 bases lay outside the gene matches. CDR1 is SGHRS and CDR2 is YFSETQ in the germline V gene. The CDR3 DNA reads as TGCGCCAGCAGCCCAGGGGGCGGGAGTTCACCCCTCCACTTT. It is translated as CASSPGGGSSPLHF.

The CDR3 region has the DNA TGTGCCAGCAGTGCCCCGGGATACAATCAGCCCCAGCATTTT. It specifies CASSAPGYNQPQHF. The chain combines TRBV25-1 with TRBJ1-5; no reliable D call. V was pared by 4 bases and J by 3 bases, with 10 bases between. Germline-derived CDR1 and CDR2 are MGHDK and SYGVNS. The CDR3 length is 14 residues.

This chain uses TRBV10-3 with TRBJ1-4; 10 nucleotides match TRBD1. The germline V gene has CDR1 ENHRY and CDR2 SYGVKD. This CDR3 has 14 residues. The V and J ends lost 6 bases and 4 bases, in that order; junction bases with no gene match: 2. The CDR3 DNA is TGTGCCATCAGAGGGACAGGGGTTAATGAAAAACTGTTTTTT. Its translation is CAIRGTGVNEKLFF.

The V and J genes are TRBV6-4 and TRBJ2-3, with 8 positions matching TRBD2. The CDR3 is 18 amino acids. Germline V CDR1 and CDR2: MRHNA, SNTAGT. V was clipped by 8 bases and J by 3 bases; unmatched bases: 19. The CDR3 nucleotides read TGTGCCAGCCAGTCGCCGGGAGGGGACCTTACTAGGACAGATACGCAGTATTTT. Translating it yields CASQSPGGDLTRTDTQYF.

This clone was counted a single time. V usage is TRBV7-6 and J usage is TRBJ2-2; 7 nucleotides agree with TRBD1. J was trimmed by 5 bases and V by 2 bases; bases with no gene match: 14. CDR1 is SGHVS and CDR2 is FNYEAQ in the germline V gene. The CDR3 covers 18 residues. The CDR3 sequence is CASSLIRARQGKTGELFF. The CDR3 bases are TGTGCCAGCAGCTTAATTCGGGCGAGACAGGGAAAAACCGGGGAGCTGTTTTTT.

The genes are TRBV28 and TRBJ2-4, with TRBD2 as a possible D gene (5 bases). Trimming pared 10 bases from V and 0 bases from J, leaving 13 bases between. CDR1 is MDHEN, CDR2 SYDVKM, per germline. The CDR3 runs 14 residues. The CDR3 is CATRGILAKNIQYF. The DNA of the CDR3 is TGTGCCACCCGGGGTATTCTAGCCAAAAACATTCAGTACTTC.

CDR3 sequence: CASSLRTGGGNTIYF. DNA of the CDR3: TGTGCCAGCAGCCTACGGACAGGGGGTGGAAACACCATATATTTT. The genes are TRBV6-5 and TRBJ1-3; 10 nucleotides line up with TRBD1. This CDR3 comprises 15 residues. The germline CDR1 and CDR2 sequences are MNHEY and SVGAGI. After removal of 6 bases from V and 3 bases from J, the junction contained 5 bases not matched to a gene.

V usage is TRBV19 and J usage is TRBJ2-6, with D possibly TRBD1 on 5 matching bases. Per the germline V gene, CDR1 is LNHDA and CDR2 is SQIVND (reference sequence). The V gene lost 7 bases and the J gene lost 4 bases, with 23 bases spanning the gap. The CDR3 extends over 18 amino acids. The CDR3 loop reads CASTVIGQGPGGANVLTF. In nucleotides, the CDR3 is TGTGCCAGTACTGTCATCGGGCAGGGCCCTGGGGGGGCCAACGTCCTGACTTTC.

V gene TRBV3-1 (or the pseudogene TRBV3-2) combines with J gene TRBJ1-3; D ambiguous. V lost 4 bases to trimming and J lost 6 bases, with 7 bases between them. Germline values: CDR1 LGHDT, CDR2 YNNKEL (reference sequence). The CDR3 spans 12 residues. CDR3 amino acids: CASSRAENTIYF. CDR3 DNA sequence: TGTGCCAGCAGCCGAGCGGAAAACACCATATATTTT.

The chain is built from TRBV2 and TRBJ2-7; D may be TRBD1 (5 bases). V was shortened by 2 bases and J by 0 bases, with 8 bases between the two germline ends. The CDR3 is made up of 14 amino acids. Germline CDR1 SNHLY, CDR2 FYNNEI. For the CDR3, the DNA is TGTGCCAGCAGTGAACTGGACAACTCCTACGAGCAGTACTTC. Amino acids: CASSELDNSYEQYF.

This chain links TRBV9 with TRBJ2-5; 9 bases fit TRBD2. The CDR3 is 15 amino acids. The trim removed 3 bases at V and 2 bases at J, leaving 5 bases unmatched. CDR1 is SGDLS and CDR2 is YYNGEE in the germline V gene. DNA of the CDR3: TGTGCCAGCAGCGCCCCCGCGGGGGGGCAAGAGACCCAGTACTTC. It is translated as CASSAPAGGQETQYF.

CDR3 sequence: CASSLGGTSGQETQYF. The CDR3 DNA reads TGTGCCAGCAGCTTAGGGGGGACTAGCGGACAAGAGACCCAGTACTTC. The chain recombines TRBV11-2 with TRBJ2-5, with TRBD2 matching over 11 bases. CDR1 and CDR2 (germline): SGHAT, FQNNGV. CDR3 length: 16 amino acids. Germline trimming cut 1 base from V and 2 bases from J; bases unmatched to any gene: 3. Together with reference TRBV11-2 and TRBJ2-5, the CDR3 gives the full variable domain: EAGVAQSPRYKIIEKRQSVAFWCNPISGHATLYWYQQILGQGPKLLIQFQNNGVVDDSQLPKDRFSAERLKGVDSTLKIQPAKLEDSAVYLCASSLGGTSGQETQYFGPGTRLLVL.

The chain combines TRBV2 with TRBJ1-4; TRBD1 is a possible D gene (5 bases). This CDR3 is 18 amino acids long. V lost 6 bases, J lost 0 bases, and 20 bases lay in between. Per the germline V gene, CDR1 is SNHLY and CDR2 is FYNNEI. The CDR3 DNA follows: TGTGCCAGCAGCCTCATAGGACACACGGTTGCAACTAATGAAAAACTGTTTTTT. Its protein product is CASSLIGHTVATNEKLFF.

As DNA, the CDR3 is TGTGCCAGTAGTATGGGGCGGTTGGAGACCCAGTACTTC. Encoded protein: CASSMGRLETQYF. The V call is TRBV19, the J call TRBJ2-5; the D gene is possibly TRBD1 (5 bases). The V gene's germline CDR1 is LNHDA and CDR2 SQIVND (reference sequence). V dropped 3 bases and J dropped 5 bases, with 10 bases sitting between them. CDR3 length equals 13 residues.